Following are 30 T cell receptor beta chains from one sample sequenced in a study of naive and memory T cell subsets. Both TRBC1 and TRBC2 were covered by a beta constant-region primer of two equimolar oligonucleotides. Four rounds of PCR amplified the ligated cDNA using nested alpha and beta constant-region primers plus SP2. TCRdb reprocessed the UMI-ligation and nested PCR reads with MiXCR, giving one entry per CDR3 protein. The sample lists 4,000 to 5,000 distinct CDR3 sequences; less than 5.5% were seen once. The sample consisted of effector memory CD8+ T cells from blood. The subset is: effector memory, CD45RA- CD27-. All receptors come from a human donor in good health.

This clonotype was detected only a few times. The chain employs TRBV6-1 and TRBJ2-7, with D possibly being TRBD2 (6 bases). Trimming removed 8 bases from V and 1 base from J, with 15 bases in between. The CDR3 consists of 14 residues. Looked up from germline, CDR1 is MNHNS and CDR2 is SASEGT. Here the CDR3 reads CASELGEASYEQYF. In nucleotides, the CDR3 is TGTGCCAGCGAGTTGGGGGAGGCTTCCTACGAGCAGTACTTC.

This clonotype was seen once. A much larger clone differs by one base, so this may be a read error. The V and J genes are TRBV28 and TRBJ1-1; the D is unclear. This CDR3 comprises 15 residues. The germline V gene has CDR1 MDHEN and CDR2 SYDVKM. The CDR3 nucleotides read TGTGCCAGCAGTTACTCTACCGTTATGAACAATGAAGCTTTCTTT. It translates to CASSYSTVMNNEAFF.

This clonotype was picked up many times. The chain has TRBV11-1 and TRBJ2-1; 8 nucleotides agree with TRBD2. J lost 4 bases, V lost 5 bases, and 4 bases had no gene match. This CDR3 comprises 14 residues. Germline values: CDR1 SGHAT, CDR2 FQDESV (reference sequence). The CDR3 region is CASSRSGNYNEQFF. The DNA for the CDR3 is TGTGCCAGCAGCCGTAGCGGGAATTACAATGAGCAGTTCTTC.

This clonotype showed up many times. This chain uses TRBV29-1 with TRBJ2-5; D is undetermined. V lost 5 bases and J lost 4, with 11 bases in between. Germline assignment: CDR1 SQVTM and CDR2 ANQGSEA. The CDR3 length is 12 residues. The CDR3 spells CSVSTVGETQYF. The CDR3, as DNA: TGCAGCGTTTCCACAGTTGGAGAGACCCAGTACTTC.

This clonotype was detected ten times or more. The rearrangement links TRBV4-1 to TRBJ2-2, with TRBD1 as a possible D gene (5 bases). The CDR3 covers 12 residues. V lost 5 bases and J lost 8, with 9 bases in between. The germline V gene has CDR1 MGHRA and CDR2 YSYEKL. The CDR3 is CASSTRAGELFF. CDR3 nucleotide sequence: TGCGCCAGCAGCACCAGGGCGGGGGAGCTGTTTTTT.

This clonotype was seen repeatedly, ten times or more. The chain combines TRBV20-1 with TRBJ1-6; no definite D call. In germline, CDR1 is DFQATT, CDR2 SNEGSKA (reference sequence). Trimming removed 0 bases at V and 7 bases at J, with 16 bases between. This CDR3 spans 16 amino acids. CDR3 loop: CSARDSWVSENSPLHF. The CDR3 DNA is TGCAGTGCTAGAGATTCCTGGGTCTCGGAAAATTCACCCCTCCACTTT.

This clonotype turned up a few times. The chain recombines TRBV7-6 with TRBJ2-1; D remains unclear. Germline CDR1 reads SGHVS; CDR2 reads FNYEAQ. Trimming pared 5 bases from V and 1 base from J, leaving 15 bases between. The CDR3 totals 16 residues. This chain's CDR3 is CASSQTDVVSYNEQFF. The CDR3 DNA sequence: TGTGCCAGCAGCCAGACGGACGTGGTTTCCTACAATGAGCAGTTCTTC.

This clonotype was seen at least ten times. The chain combines TRBV5-5 with TRBJ2-7; maybe TRBD2 (6 bases). Germline CDR1 SGHKS, CDR2 YYEKEE (reference sequence). V lost 1 base to trimming and J lost 4 bases, with 9 bases between them. The CDR3 consists of 13 residues. The CDR3 sequence: CASSLLLAYEQYF. CDR3 in DNA: TGTGCCAGCAGCTTGCTCCTAGCGTACGAGCAGTACTTC.

The chain is built from TRBV7-9 and TRBJ1-4; 10 bases align to TRBD1. The length of the CDR3 is 15 residues. The junction had 8 bases not matched to a gene; V was cut back by 5 bases and J by 8 bases. Germline lookup yields CDR1 SEHNR and CDR2 FQNEAQ (reference sequence). DNA of the CDR3: TGTGCCAGCAGCCCCGGGACAGGGGAGGCCGAAAAACTGTTTTTT. It yields the protein CASSPGTGEAEKLFF.

This clonotype was seen a handful of times. This chain connects TRBV6-4 to TRBJ2-3; 11 bases are a match to TRBD2. The CDR3 runs to 19 residues. The junction had 12 bases not matched to a gene; V was cut back by 4 bases and J by 0 bases. Germline V gene sequence: CDR1 MRHNA, CDR2 SNTAGT. The CDR3 loop is CASSASGTSGPTSTDTQYF. The DNA for the CDR3 is TGTGCCAGCAGTGCCTCCGGGACTAGCGGACCAACGAGCACAGATACGCAGTATTTT.

J is TRBJ2-5 and V is TRBV5-1; 10 nucleotides match TRBD1. Germline CDR1 and CDR2: SGHRS and YFSETQ. Trimming cost V 6 bases and J 5 bases; bases outside gene matches: 13. The CDR3 is 16 residues long. The CDR3 spells CASNRQGAEGFETQYF. The CDR3 region has the DNA TGCGCCAGCAACCGACAGGGGGCCGAGGGTTTCGAGACCCAGTACTTC. The full variable domain, rest sourced from reference TRBV5-1 and TRBJ2-5, is KAGVTQTPRYLIKTRGQQVTLSCSPISGHRSVSWYQQTPGQGLQFLFEYFSETQRNKGNFPGRFSGRQFSNSRSEMNVSTLELGDSALYLCASNRQGAEGFETQYFGPGTRLLVL.

There are many counts of this clonotype. Here the CDR3 reads CSARDEPYDAGELFF. The CDR3 bases are TGCAGTGCTAGAGATGAGCCATACGACGCCGGGGAGCTGTTTTTT. The chain joins TRBV20-1 to TRBJ2-2; no definite D call. The CDR3 covers 15 residues. Between the trimmed V and J ends, which lost 0 bases and 6 bases, there was a span of 14 bases. Germline V CDR1 and CDR2: DFQATT, SNEGSKA (reference sequence).

Judged by abundance, this clonotype is medium-sized. This chain uses TRBV27 with TRBJ1-5; a weak D match, TRBD1 (5 bases). V lost 6 bases and J lost 4, with 13 bases in between. CDR1 is MNHEY, CDR2 SMNVEV, per germline (reference sequence). The CDR3 totals 14 residues. The DNA of the CDR3 is TGTGCCAGCAGGGAGGACAATTTAAATCAGCCCCAGCATTTT. It translates to CASREDNLNQPQHF.

This clonotype is labeled medium-sized. V usage is TRBV7-9 and J usage is TRBJ1-1; D might be TRBD1 (5 bases). The V gene's germline CDR1 is SEHNR and CDR2 FQNEAQ (reference sequence). V lost 4 bases and J 1 base, leaving 22 bases between the germline ends. This CDR3 contains 18 residues. In nucleotides, the CDR3 is TGTGCCAGCAGCTCCAGCATCGTCAAGGACACTGCGAACACTGAAGCTTTCTTT. Its protein product is CASSSSIVKDTANTEAFF.

This clonotype counts as medium-sized. The chain links TRBV12-3 or TRBV12-4 to TRBJ2-7; D is unresolved. The CDR3 runs to 11 residues. The V end lost 5 bases, the J end lost 6 bases, and 8 bases lay between the germline ends. The CDR3 region is CASSLGPEQYF. DNA of the CDR3: TGTGCCAGCAGTCTTGGACCCGAGCAGTACTTC.

This clonotype is judged medium-sized. V gene TRBV6-4 combines with J gene TRBJ2-6, with unresolved D. This CDR3 is built from 15 residues. Germline CDR1 and CDR2: MRHNA and SNTAGT. The ends were cut back, 2 bases at V and 0 bases at J, with 5 bases in the middle. Here the CDR3 reads CASSDRPSGANVLTF. The CDR3, as DNA: TGTGCCAGCAGTGACCGGCCCTCTGGGGCCAACGTCCTGACTTTC.

This clonotype was observed at least ten times. This chain joins TRBV4-3 and TRBJ2-7, with D maybe TRBD2 (5 bases). Germline V lookup: CDR1 LGHNA, CDR2 YSLEER. The V end lost 2 bases, the J end lost 4 bases, and 18 bases lay between the germline ends. CDR3 length equals 16 residues. The CDR3, as DNA: TGCGCCAGCAGCCAAACTCCCTCGGGGAACGAATACGAGCAGTACTTC. Translation gives CASSQTPSGNEYEQYF.

This clonotype has only a few counts. The V call is TRBV29-1, the J call TRBJ2-1; D remains ambiguous. V was clipped by 5 bases and J by 7 bases, with 18 bases between them. Germline CDR1 and CDR2: SQVTM and ANQGSEA. This CDR3 is built from 14 residues. The CDR3 DNA reads TGCAGCGTTCATTTGATCGGGTCACAAAATGAGCAGTTCTTC. It specifies CSVHLIGSQNEQFF.

This clonotype occurred a few times. V gene TRBV6-1 combines with J gene TRBJ2-2; possible D gene TRBD1, 5 bases. Trimming cost V 0 bases and J 6 bases, with 8 bases left between them. Germline CDR1 reads MNHNS; CDR2 reads SASEGT. The CDR3 is 14 residues long. The CDR3, as DNA: TGTGCCAGCAGTGAAGCGACAGAGGCCGGGGAGCTGTTTTTT. This sequence encodes CASSEATEAGELFF.

This clonotype was picked up a small number of times. The genes are TRBV11-2 and TRBJ1-2; a weak D match, TRBD1 (5 bases). This CDR3 has 15 residues. With 1 base removed from V and 4 bases from J, the gap between germline ends came to 13 bases. Germline lookup yields CDR1 SGHAT and CDR2 FQNNGV. The CDR3 coding sequence is TGTGCCAGCAGCTTAGGGCCTGGACAAGGCTATGGCTACACCTTC. This codes for CASSLGPGQGYGYTF.

This clonotype is termed large (0.1 to 1%). The rearrangement uses TRBV29-1 and TRBJ2-7; perhaps TRBD2 as D (6 bases). Germline V gives CDR1 SQVTM, CDR2 ANQGSEA. Between the trimmed V and J ends, which lost 0 bases and 6 bases, there was a span of 15 bases. This CDR3 spans 14 amino acids. The CDR3 nucleotides read TGCAGCGTTGAAGATCCGAAGGGAGGCATCGAGCAGTACTTC. Its protein is CSVEDPKGGIEQYF.

This clonotype was counted many times. The chain has TRBV6-1 and TRBJ1-1; D remains unclear. The CDR3 length is 13 residues. Germline V gene lookup returns CDR1 MNHNS and CDR2 SASEGT. V was clipped by 4 bases and J by 0 bases, with 6 bases between them. The CDR3 protein is CASSGPMNTEAFF. The CDR3 DNA follows: TGTGCCAGCAGTGGACCGATGAACACTGAAGCTTTCTTT.

This clonotype was counted a few times. The chain employs TRBV7-9 and TRBJ2-3; D is undetermined. The V end was cut by 5 bases, the J end by 4 bases, with 13 bases between. Germline CDR1 and CDR2: SEHNR and FQNEAQ (reference sequence). This CDR3 contains 14 residues. The CDR3 DNA follows: TGTGCCAGCAGCCTCTTGGTGACGGCAGATACGCAGTATTTT. As protein: CASSLLVTADTQYF. Based on the CDR3 plus reference TRBV7-9 and TRBJ2-3, the full variable domain is DTGVSQNPRHKITKRGQNVTFRCDPISEHNRLYWYRQTLGQGPEFLTYFQNEAQLEKSRLLSDRFSAERPKGSFSTLEIQRTEQGDSAMYLCASSLLVTADTQYFGPGTRLTVL.

Ten or more counts support this clonotype. The chain joins TRBV4-1 to TRBJ2-7, with TRBD1 identical over 7 bases. Germline assignment: CDR1 MGHRA and CDR2 YSYEKL. CDR3 length: 13 amino acids. V trimming: 6 bases; J trimming: 7 bases; junction bases outside the gene matches: 9. For the CDR3, the DNA is TGCGCCAGCAGGGGCAAGGGGGCGCGGGAGCAGTACTTC. This gives the protein CASRGKGAREQYF.

Within the sample, this clonotype is large. This sequence joins TRBV29-1 and TRBJ2-7; tentative D call: TRBD2 (5 bases). V was pared by 5 bases and J by 3 bases, with 11 bases between. Germline V gene data show CDR1 as SQVTM and CDR2 as ANQGSEA. The CDR3 sequence is 12 residues long. CDR3 bases: TGCAGCGTTTCCTCGGGGAGCTACGAGCAGTACTTC. This sequence encodes CSVSSGSYEQYF.

Only a few counts were recorded for this clonotype. The rearrangement uses TRBV27 and TRBJ2-1, with a possible D match to TRBD2 (5 bases). CDR1 and CDR2 from the germline V gene are MNHEY and SMNVEV (reference sequence). This CDR3 has 13 residues. Trimming took 4 bases from V and 4 from J, leaving 8 bases between them. CDR3: CASSSGIYNEQFF. CDR3 nucleotides: TGTGCCAGCAGTTCCGGGATTTACAATGAGCAGTTCTTC.

Comment on this clonotype: A much larger clone sits a single nucleotide away, making a read error possible. The chain joins TRBV12-3 or TRBV12-4 to TRBJ1-1; D uncertain. The length of the CDR3 is 13 residues. The CDR3 here is CARSWLRNTEAFF. The CDR3 region has the DNA TGTGCCAGAAGTTGGTTGAGAAACACTGAAGCTTTCTTT.

This clonotype was detected ten times or more. The chain combines TRBV7-2 with TRBJ2-7; 7 positions agree with TRBD2. Germline V gene lookup returns CDR1 SGHTA and CDR2 FQGNSA. This CDR3 has 16 residues. The J segment lost 3 bases and the V segment lost 5 bases, leaving 13 bases of the junction unmatched. Here the CDR3 reads CASSPDVSGPSYEQYF. Here the CDR3 DNA reads TGTGCCAGCAGCCCCGATGTTAGCGGGCCTAGCTACGAGCAGTACTTC.

This clonotype was detected many times. V is TRBV20-1 and J is TRBJ2-2, with 13 bases identical to TRBD2. Trimming cost V 0 bases and J 3 bases; bases outside gene matches: 1. The CDR3 has 16 amino acids. Germline CDR1 DFQATT, CDR2 SNEGSKA (reference sequence). Here the CDR3 DNA reads TGCAGTGCTAGAGAAGGACTAGCGGGAGACACCGGGGAGCTGTTTTTT. Encoded protein: CSAREGLAGDTGELFF.

In its sample, this clonotype was seen a few times. The V and J genes are TRBV7-3 and TRBJ2-1; D ambiguous. Germline V gives CDR1 SGHTA, CDR2 FQGTGA. V lost 2 bases to trimming and J lost 0 bases, with 11 bases between them. This CDR3 comprises 16 residues. CDR3 in amino acids: CASSLLARSSYNEQFF. CDR3 in DNA: TGTGCCAGCAGCTTATTAGCACGTAGCTCCTACAATGAGCAGTTCTTC.